This T cell receptor beta chain was retrieved from a study of blood T cell repertoires in COVID-19. Measured with immunoSEQ multiplex PCR; TCRdb has only the in-frame clones, and not every one. The sample gives some 260,000 clones, 70% to 90% of which show up once; about 1.7% is in the top ten. The germline CDR1 and CDR2 sequences are LNHDA and SQIVND (reference sequence). The V and J ends lost 7 bases and 2 bases respectively, with 9 bases between them. This CDR3 is 13 amino acids long. The J gene is TRBJ1-5, the V gene TRBV19; possibly TRBD1 for D (5 bases). Sequences were obtained from PBMCs or T cells enriched from blood (not recorded which). The clonotype originates from a man aged 40-50 years who had recovered from COVID-19. CDR3 loop: CASTGGGNQPQHF. The CDR3, as DNA: TGTGCCAGTACCGGGGGAGGCAATCAGCCCCAGCATTTT.